A selection of T cell receptor beta chains follows, all from one sample in a study of shared clonotypes between healthy human individuals. Only in-frame clones appear in the TCRdb table, and some are missing; sequencing was by immunoSEQ multiplex PCR. The data contain roughly 850,000 clones, roughly 96% of them seen just once; the ten biggest clones take up 0.2% to 0.25%. Sequencing was carried out using naive CD8+ T cells sorted from blood. The receptor set was obtained from a man between 25 and 39 years old in good health. Both conserved end residues are part of each CDR3. D genes are given only for firm matches. Clone sizes are given selectively: once, few, many, or a class where the clone is expanded.

J gene: TRBJ2-7; clone size: -; D gene: -; V gene: TRBV10-1; CDR3 protein: CASSAHRDPYEQYF; CDR3 DNA: TGCGCCAGCAGTGCACACAGGGACCCCTACGAGCAGTACTTC
J gene: TRBJ2-3; clone size: -; D gene: -; V gene: TRBV4-1; CDR3 protein: CASSPVGDTQYF; CDR3 DNA: TGCGCCAGCAGCCCCGTGGGGGATACGCAGTATTTT
J gene: TRBJ2-1; clone size: -; D gene: -; V gene: TRBV13; CDR3 protein: CASSFRENVPPEQFF; CDR3 DNA: TGTGCCAGCAGCTTTAGGGAGAACGTCCCTCCTGAGCAGTTCTTC
J gene: TRBJ2-1; clone size: -; D gene: TRBD2; V gene: TRBV5-1; CDR3 protein: CASSLVAGVYNEQFF; CDR3 DNA: TGCGCCAGCAGCTTGGTAGCGGGAGTTTACAATGAGCAGTTCTTC
J gene: TRBJ2-1; clone size: -; D gene: -; V gene: TRBV13; CDR3 protein: CASSLGRIANEQFF; CDR3 DNA: TGTGCCAGCAGCTTAGGCCGGATAGCCAATGAGCAGTTCTTC
J gene: TRBJ2-2; clone size: -; D gene: TRBD2; V gene: TRBV7-9; CDR3 protein: CASSSGTSENTGELFF; CDR3 DNA: TGTGCCAGCAGCTCCGGGACTAGCGAGAACACCGGGGAGCTGTTTTTT
J gene: TRBJ2-7; clone size: -; D gene: TRBD2; V gene: TRBV29-1; CDR3 protein: CSVEVAGGEGESGSLYEQYF; CDR3 DNA: TGCAGCGTTGAAGTCGCGGGTGGCGAGGGGGAAAGCGGGAGTCTCTACGAGCAGTACTTC
J gene: TRBJ2-7; clone size: -; D gene: TRBD2; V gene: TRBV28; CDR3 protein: CASSPGTSGNYEQYF; CDR3 DNA: TGTGCCAGCAGCCCCGGGACTAGCGGGAATTACGAGCAGTACTTC
J gene: TRBJ2-7; clone size: -; D gene: -; V gene: TRBV29-1; CDR3 protein: CSVSTDSESGQYF; CDR3 DNA: TGCAGCGTTTCCACGGACAGCGAGTCAGGGCAGTACTTC
J gene: TRBJ2-3; clone size: -; D gene: -; V gene: TRBV6-6; CDR3 protein: CASRPPGGRGEDTQYF; CDR3 DNA: TGTGCCAGCAGACCTCCTGGGGGTAGAGGAGAGGATACGCAGTATTTT
J gene: TRBJ2-3; clone size: -; D gene: TRBD2; V gene: TRBV19; CDR3 protein: CASSFSGDSSTDTQYF; CDR3 DNA: TGTGCCAGTAGTTTTAGCGGGGACTCTAGCACAGATACGCAGTATTTT
J gene: TRBJ2-6; clone size: -; D gene: -; V gene: TRBV28; CDR3 protein: CASRGKGGALRSGANVLTF; CDR3 DNA: TGTGCCAGCAGGGGGAAAGGGGGAGCCCTCAGATCCGGGGCCAACGTCCTGACTTTC
J gene: TRBJ1-3; clone size: -; D gene: -; V gene: TRBV18; CDR3 protein: CASSPPVGGSSGNTIYF; CDR3 DNA: TGTGCCAGCTCACCACCCGTGGGGGGAAGCTCTGGAAACACCATATATTTT
J gene: TRBJ1-2; clone size: -; D gene: -; V gene: TRBV6-4; CDR3 protein: CASSDGGVNYGYTF; CDR3 DNA: TGTGCCAGCAGTGACGGAGGGGTTAACTATGGCTACACCTTC
J gene: TRBJ2-1; clone size: -; D gene: -; V gene: TRBV4-3; CDR3 protein: CASSQGSANSDNEQFF; CDR3 DNA: TGCGCCAGCAGCCAAGGCTCGGCGAACAGCGACAATGAGCAGTTCTTC
J gene: TRBJ2-1; clone size: -; D gene: -; V gene: TRBV27; CDR3 protein: CASSPLTLRSYNEQFF; CDR3 DNA: TGTGCCAGCAGTCCCCTTACCCTTCGCTCCTACAATGAGCAGTTCTTC
J gene: TRBJ1-2; clone size: once; D gene: -; V gene: TRBV29-1; CDR3 protein: CSVDWAVRGYTF; CDR3 DNA: TGCAGCGTTGATTGGGCTGTTAGAGGCTACACCTTC
J gene: TRBJ1-1; clone size: -; D gene: -; V gene: TRBV29-1; CDR3 protein: CSVQTSLVPAPEAFF; CDR3 DNA: TGCAGCGTACAAACCAGCTTGGTCCCGGCACCTGAAGCTTTCTTT
J gene: TRBJ2-3; clone size: -; D gene: TRBD2; V gene: TRBV18; CDR3 protein: CASSPNPPFSGRSLTDTQYF; CDR3 DNA: TGTGCCAGCTCACCCAACCCTCCCTTTAGCGGGAGGAGCCTCACAGATACGCAGTATTTT
J gene: TRBJ2-7; clone size: -; D gene: TRBD1; V gene: TRBV7-9; CDR3 protein: CASSLADRGWYEQYF; CDR3 DNA: TGTGCCAGCAGCTTAGCGGACAGGGGATGGTACGAGCAGTACTTC
J gene: TRBJ2-5; clone size: -; D gene: -; V gene: TRBV27; CDR3 protein: CASSPLGQETQYF; CDR3 DNA: TGTGCCAGCAGTCCCTTAGGCCAAGAGACCCAGTACTTC
J gene: TRBJ2-3; clone size: -; D gene: TRBD2; V gene: TRBV19; CDR3 protein: CASSTLLAGAPDTQYF; CDR3 DNA: TGTGCCAGTAGTACGCTTCTGGCGGGAGCCCCAGATACGCAGTATTTT
J gene: TRBJ2-1; clone size: -; D gene: TRBD2; V gene: TRBV6-1; CDR3 protein: CAHAIGLAGYNEQFF; CDR3 DNA: TGTGCCCACGCGATAGGACTAGCGGGATACAATGAGCAGTTCTTC
J gene: TRBJ2-7; clone size: once; D gene: -; V gene: TRBV7-6; CDR3 protein: CASSPRGMEQYF; CDR3 DNA: TGTGCCAGCAGCCCGAGGGGGATGGAGCAGTACTTC
J gene: TRBJ2-7; clone size: -; D gene: -; V gene: TRBV10-2; CDR3 protein: CASSELGISYEQYF; CDR3 DNA: TGCGCCAGCAGTGAGCTCGGGATCTCCTACGAGCAGTACTTC
J gene: TRBJ2-2; clone size: -; D gene: -; V gene: TRBV4-1; CDR3 protein: CASSQDTGELFF; CDR3 DNA: TGCGCCAGCAGCCAAGACACCGGGGAGCTGTTTTTT
J gene: TRBJ1-5; clone size: -; D gene: -; V gene: TRBV10-1; CDR3 protein: CASSRDHNQPQHF; CDR3 DNA: TGCGCCAGCAGCCGGGACCACAATCAGCCCCAGCATTTT
J gene: TRBJ1-5; clone size: once; D gene: TRBD1; V gene: TRBV9; CDR3 protein: CASSTDREDQPQHF; CDR3 DNA: TGTGCCAGCAGCACGGACAGGGAAGATCAGCCCCAGCATTTT
J gene: TRBJ2-5; clone size: -; D gene: TRBD1; V gene: TRBV11-2; CDR3 protein: CASSSGTGVLQETQYF; CDR3 DNA: TGTGCCAGCAGCTCAGGGACAGGGGTTCTACAAGAGACCCAGTACTTC
J gene: TRBJ2-7; clone size: -; D gene: -; V gene: TRBV18; CDR3 protein: CASSRPAGEQYF; CDR3 DNA: TGTGCCAGCTCACGGCCAGCCGGGGAGCAGTACTTC
J gene: TRBJ2-7; clone size: -; D gene: TRBD1; V gene: TRBV27; CDR3 protein: CASSLRQGAFEQYF; CDR3 DNA: TGTGCCAGCAGTTTGAGGCAGGGGGCTTTTGAGCAGTACTTC
J gene: TRBJ2-7; clone size: -; D gene: -; V gene: TRBV28; CDR3 protein: CASSLSQGLVYEQYF; CDR3 DNA: TGTGCCAGCAGTTTATCGCAGGGGCTGGTCTACGAGCAGTACTTC
J gene: TRBJ2-3; clone size: once; D gene: -; V gene: TRBV11-2; CDR3 protein: CASSFRGRFTDTQYF; CDR3 DNA: TGTGCCAGCAGCTTCCGGGGAAGGTTCACAGATACGCAGTATTTT
J gene: TRBJ1-1; clone size: -; D gene: -; V gene: TRBV5-5; CDR3 protein: CASSLGGFLNTEAFF; CDR3 DNA: TGTGCCAGCAGCTTGGGGGGGTTCCTGAACACTGAAGCTTTCTTT
J gene: TRBJ2-3; clone size: -; D gene: TRBD2; V gene: TRBV28; CDR3 protein: CASTPGALAADTQYF; CDR3 DNA: TGTGCCAGCACCCCCGGTGCACTAGCGGCAGATACGCAGTATTTT
J gene: TRBJ2-3; clone size: once; D gene: TRBD2; V gene: TRBV7-2; CDR3 protein: CASSFLGLAGTQYF; CDR3 DNA: TGTGCCAGCAGCTTCCTGGGACTAGCGGGGACGCAGTATTTT
J gene: TRBJ1-4; clone size: -; D gene: -; V gene: TRBV30; CDR3 protein: CAWSPTGPNEKLFF; CDR3 DNA: TGTGCCTGGTCACCGACAGGTCCTAATGAAAAACTGTTTTTT
J gene: TRBJ2-7; clone size: -; D gene: -; V gene: TRBV19; CDR3 protein: CASSEPYGLAGHEQYF; CDR3 DNA: TGTGCCAGTAGTGAGCCCTACGGCCTAGCTGGCCACGAGCAGTACTTC
J gene: TRBJ2-1; clone size: -; D gene: -; V gene: TRBV2; CDR3 protein: CASSASVAPHNEQFF; CDR3 DNA: TGTGCCAGCAGTGCTTCAGTGGCCCCCCACAATGAGCAGTTCTTC
J gene: TRBJ2-7; clone size: once; D gene: -; V gene: TRBV11-2; CDR3 protein: CASSRERPISYEQYF; CDR3 DNA: TGTGCCAGCAGCCGAGAAAGGCCAATTTCCTACGAGCAGTACTTC